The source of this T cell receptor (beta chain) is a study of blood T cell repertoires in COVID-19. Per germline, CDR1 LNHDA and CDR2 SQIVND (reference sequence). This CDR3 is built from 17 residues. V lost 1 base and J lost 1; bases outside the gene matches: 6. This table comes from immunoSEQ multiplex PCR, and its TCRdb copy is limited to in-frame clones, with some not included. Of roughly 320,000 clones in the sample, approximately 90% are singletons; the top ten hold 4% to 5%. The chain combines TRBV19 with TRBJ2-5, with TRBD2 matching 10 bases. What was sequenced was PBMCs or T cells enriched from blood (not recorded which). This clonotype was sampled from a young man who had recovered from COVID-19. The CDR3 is CASSIVLAGPSQETQYF. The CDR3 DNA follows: TGTGCCAGTAGTATAGTACTAGCGGGGCCAAGCCAAGAGACCCAGTACTTC.